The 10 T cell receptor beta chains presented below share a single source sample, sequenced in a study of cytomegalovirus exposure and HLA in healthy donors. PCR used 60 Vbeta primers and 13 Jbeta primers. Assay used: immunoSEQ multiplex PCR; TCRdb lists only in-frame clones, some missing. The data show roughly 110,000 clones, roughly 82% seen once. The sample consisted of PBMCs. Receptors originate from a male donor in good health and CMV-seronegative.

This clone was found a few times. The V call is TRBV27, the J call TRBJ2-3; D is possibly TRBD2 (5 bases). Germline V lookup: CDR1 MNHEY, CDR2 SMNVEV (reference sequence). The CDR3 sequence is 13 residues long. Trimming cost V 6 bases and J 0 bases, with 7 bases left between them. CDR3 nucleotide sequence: TGTGCCAGCAGGGAGGTGAGCACAGATACGCAGTATTTT. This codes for CASREVSTDTQYF.

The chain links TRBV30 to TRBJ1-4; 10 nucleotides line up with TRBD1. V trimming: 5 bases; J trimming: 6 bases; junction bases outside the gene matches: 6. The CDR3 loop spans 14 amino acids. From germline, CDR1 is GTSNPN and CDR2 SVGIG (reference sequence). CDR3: CAWGPGTGDEKLFF. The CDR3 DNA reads TGTGCCTGGGGTCCGGGGACAGGGGATGAAAAACTGTTTTTT.

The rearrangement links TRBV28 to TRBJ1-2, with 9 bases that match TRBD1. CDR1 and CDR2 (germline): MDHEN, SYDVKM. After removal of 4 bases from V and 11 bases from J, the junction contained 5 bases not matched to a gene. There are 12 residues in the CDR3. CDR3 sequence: CASSSVTGGYTF. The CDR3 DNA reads TGTGCCAGCAGTTCCGTGACAGGGGGATACACCTTC.

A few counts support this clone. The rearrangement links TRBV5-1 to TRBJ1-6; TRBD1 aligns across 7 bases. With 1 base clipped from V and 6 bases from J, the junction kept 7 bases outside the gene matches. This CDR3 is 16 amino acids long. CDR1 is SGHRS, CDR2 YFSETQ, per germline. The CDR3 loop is CASSLRTTGSNSPLHF. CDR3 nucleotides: TGCGCCAGCAGCTTGCGGACGACAGGGAGTAATTCACCCCTCCACTTT.

The CDR3 spells CASSQTSRDPYNEQFF. CDR3 in DNA: TGCGCCAGCAGCCAGACTAGCCGCGACCCCTACAATGAGCAGTTCTTC. The chain uses TRBV4-1 and TRBJ2-1; TRBD2 matches 7 bases. The V gene end was trimmed by 3 bases and the J gene end by 2 bases; junction bases not matched to a gene: 7. The CDR3 is 16 residues long. Germline V gene sequence: CDR1 MGHRA, CDR2 YSYEKL.

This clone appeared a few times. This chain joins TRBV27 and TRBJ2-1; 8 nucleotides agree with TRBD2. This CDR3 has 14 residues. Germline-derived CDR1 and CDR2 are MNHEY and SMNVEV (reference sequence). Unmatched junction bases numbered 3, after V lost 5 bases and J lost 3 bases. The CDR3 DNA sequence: TGTGCCAGCAGTACTAGCGGACACTACAATGAGCAGTTCTTC. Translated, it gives CASSTSGHYNEQFF.

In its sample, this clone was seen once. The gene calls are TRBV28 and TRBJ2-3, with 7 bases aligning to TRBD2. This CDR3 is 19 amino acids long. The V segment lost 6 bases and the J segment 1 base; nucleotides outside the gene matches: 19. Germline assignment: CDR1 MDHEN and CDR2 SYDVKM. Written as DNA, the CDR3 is TGTGCCAGCAGCTTCGATCGGTATAGCGGGTTGGGGCGCACAGATACGCAGTATTTT. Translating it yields CASSFDRYSGLGRTDTQYF.

The CDR3 DNA is TGTGCCAGCAGCGATCTAAGGGGTGGAAACACCATATATTTT. This codes for CASSDLRGGNTIYF. The chain uses TRBV9 and TRBJ1-3, with D possibly matching TRBD1 (5 bases). The CDR3 spans 14 residues. Trimming removed 3 bases at V and 3 bases at J, with 10 bases between. CDR1 is SGDLS, CDR2 YYNGEE, per germline.

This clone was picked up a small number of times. The CDR3: CASSLRRTSQGIYEQYF. The DNA for the CDR3 is TGTGCCAGCAGCTTAAGGCGGACCTCACAGGGGATCTACGAGCAGTACTTC. The chain joins TRBV5-5 to TRBJ2-7; TRBD1 matches 7 bases. The CDR3 has 17 residues. The V gene end was trimmed by 2 bases and the J gene end by 3 bases; junction bases not matched to a gene: 14. The germline gives CDR1 SGHKS, CDR2 YYEKEE (reference sequence). Variable domain in full (rest from reference TRBV5-5 and TRBJ2-7): DAGVTQSPTHLIKTRGQQVTLRCSPISGHKSVSWYQQVLGQGPQFIFQYYEKEERGRGNFPDRFSARQFPNYSSELNVNALLLGDSALYLCASSLRRTSQGIYEQYFGPGTRLTVT.

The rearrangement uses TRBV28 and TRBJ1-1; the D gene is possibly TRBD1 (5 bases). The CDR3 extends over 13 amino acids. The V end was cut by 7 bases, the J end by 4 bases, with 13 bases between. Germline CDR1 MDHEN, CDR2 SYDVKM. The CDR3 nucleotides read TGTGCCAGCACGAACTGGGGCCGCACTGAAGCTTTCTTT. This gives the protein CASTNWGRTEAFF. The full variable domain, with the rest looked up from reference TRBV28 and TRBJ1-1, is DVKVTQSSRYLVKRTGEKVFLECVQDMDHENMFWYRQDPGLGLRLIYFSYDVKMKEKGDIPEGYSVSREKKERFSLILESASTNQTSMYLCASTNWGRTEAFFGQGTRLTVV.